This T cell receptor (beta chain) stems from a study of cytomegalovirus exposure and HLA in healthy donors. Study-level background: Per a later analysis, the roughly 690 first-cohort and 120 validation repertoires shared one platform. Study observations and caveats: Among TCR beta chains, those listed as cytomegalovirus-associated numbered around 180.

Note on this clone: The target antigen is unknown. Other DNA sequences in the sample encode the same CDR3.

Measured with immunoSEQ multiplex PCR; TCRdb has only the in-frame clones, and not every one. The repertoire consists of under 150,000 clones, with 84% occurring once and the leading ten covering more than 1.4%. CDR3 length: 15 residues. V shed 0 bases, J shed 1 base, and the junction held 1 base outside the gene matches. Germline CDR1 and CDR2: SGHRS and YFSETQ. Sequencing was carried out using PBMCs. The chain has TRBV5-1 and TRBJ1-5, with TRBD1 matching 7 bases. The source of this sequence is a woman aged 25 to 45 in good health and CMV-seronegative. The CDR3 sequence: CASSLEGASNQPQHF. The CDR3 nucleotides read TGCGCCAGCAGCTTGGAGGGGGCGAGCAATCAGCCCCAGCATTTT.